The present T cell receptor beta chain was sequenced within a study of blood T cell repertoires in COVID-19. Overall study: COVID-19 samples from acute and convalescent phases originated in the United States, Italy and Spain.

The authors' processing: Reference gene primer amplification gave estimated nucleated cell counts. The assay was immunoSEQ multiplex PCR, and TCRdb's table has in-frame clones only and misses some. That table is the source of V, J and clone size, and D and trimming were worked out from the DNA. Of about 260,000 clones detected, 70% to 90% appear once; the ten largest clones hold about 4.9%. The V gene lost 3 bases and the J gene lost 4 bases, with 7 bases spanning the gap. The CDR3 has 14 residues. Germline V CDR1 and CDR2: SGHAT, FQNNGV. This TCR derives from a man aged 60 to 75 who had recovered from COVID-19. Sequencing was carried out using peripheral blood. V is TRBV11-2 and J is TRBJ1-6; D is perhaps TRBD1 (6 bases). CDR3 protein: CASSLGAYNSPLHF. DNA for the CDR3: TGTGCCAGCAGCTTGGGGGCGTATAATTCACCCCTCCACTTT.